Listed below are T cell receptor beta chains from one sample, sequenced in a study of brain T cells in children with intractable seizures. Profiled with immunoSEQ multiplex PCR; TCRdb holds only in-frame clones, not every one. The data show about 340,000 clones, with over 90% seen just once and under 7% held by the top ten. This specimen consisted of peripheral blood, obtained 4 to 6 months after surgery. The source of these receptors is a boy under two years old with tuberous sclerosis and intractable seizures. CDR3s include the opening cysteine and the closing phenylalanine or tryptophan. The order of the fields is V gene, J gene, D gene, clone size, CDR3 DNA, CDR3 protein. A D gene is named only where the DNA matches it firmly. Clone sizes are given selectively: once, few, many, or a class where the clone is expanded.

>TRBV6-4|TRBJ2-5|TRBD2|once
TGTGCCACCCTCTGGCAGCGGGATTCAGAGACCCAGTACTTC
CATLWQRDSETQYF
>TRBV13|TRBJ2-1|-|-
TGTGCCAGCAGCCTAGTCTCCTACAATGAGCAGTTCTTC
CASSLVSYNEQFF
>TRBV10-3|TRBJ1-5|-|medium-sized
TGTGCCATCAGTGATTGGGGAAGCAATCAGCCCCAGCATTTT
CAISDWGSNQPQHF
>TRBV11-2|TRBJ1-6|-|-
TGTGCCAGCAGCCAAAGAACAGGGTACGATAATTCACCCCTCCACTTT
CASSQRTGYDNSPLHF
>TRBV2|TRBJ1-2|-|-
TGTGCCAGCACCAACCGGGCCGCCCTTTATGGCTACACCTTC
CASTNRAALYGYTF
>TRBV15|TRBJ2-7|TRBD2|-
TGTGCCACCAGCAGAGTGAGCGGGAGAAAAGGTTACGAGCAGTACTTC
CATSRVSGRKGYEQYF
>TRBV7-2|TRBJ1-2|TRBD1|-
TGTGCCAGCAGCTTAGTGTCCAGGGACAGCTATGGCTACACCTTC
CASSLVSRDSYGYTF
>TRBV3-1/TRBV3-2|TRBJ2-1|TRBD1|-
TGTGCCAGCAGCCAAACAGGGGGAGAAAACAATGAGCAGTTCTTC
CASSQTGGENNEQFF
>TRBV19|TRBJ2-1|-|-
TGTGCCAGTAGCCCAATGGGTAACTCAGGGAATGAGCAGTTCTTC
CASSPMGNSGNEQFF
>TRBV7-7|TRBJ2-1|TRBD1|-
TGTGCTAGCAGCTTCCGGACAGGGGGCTTTGATGAGCAGTTCTTC
CASSFRTGGFDEQFF
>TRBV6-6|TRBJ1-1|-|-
TGTGCCAGCAGCGCCCTCTCAGGTGGGAACACTGAAGCTTTCTTT
CASSALSGGNTEAFF
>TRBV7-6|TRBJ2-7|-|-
TGTGCCAGCAGCCAGAGATTGGACAGCTACGAGCAGTACTTC
CASSQRLDSYEQYF
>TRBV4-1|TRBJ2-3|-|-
TGCGCCAGCAGCCATCGTAGACAGGACACAGATACGCAGTATTTT
CASSHRRQDTDTQYF
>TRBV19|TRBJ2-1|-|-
TGTGCCAGTAGGTACGGGGGATACAATGAGCAGTTCTTC
CASRYGGYNEQFF
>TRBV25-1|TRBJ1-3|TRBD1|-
TGTGCCAGCAGTTGGACAGGGGTCTTTGGAAACACCATATATTTT
CASSWTGVFGNTIYF
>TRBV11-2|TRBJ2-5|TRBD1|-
TGTGCCAGCAGTGACCAGGGGGCTGAGGAGACCCAGTACTTC
CASSDQGAEETQYF
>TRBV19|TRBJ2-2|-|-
TGTGCCAGTGGAACCGGGACATTGAACACCGGGGAGCTGTTTTTT
CASGTGTLNTGELFF
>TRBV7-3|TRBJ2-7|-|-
TGTGCCAGCAGCTTAACAGGGGGAAACTCCTACGAGCAGTACTTC
CASSLTGGNSYEQYF
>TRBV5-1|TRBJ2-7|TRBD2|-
TGCGCCAGCAGCTACGGGACTAGCGGGAGTGGCTACGAGCAGTACTTC
CASSYGTSGSGYEQYF
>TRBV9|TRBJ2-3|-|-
TGTGCCAGCAGCTCGCAGAGCACAGATACGCAGTATTTT
CASSSQSTDTQYF
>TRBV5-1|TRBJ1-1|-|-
TGCGCCAGCAGCCCGAGACCCAAGGGTGATTATTCCGCTGAAGCTTTCTTT
CASSPRPKGDYSAEAFF
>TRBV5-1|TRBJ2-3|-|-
TGCGCCAGCAGCCACGCGGGGGCCCGCACAGATACGCAGTATTTT
CASSHAGARTDTQYF
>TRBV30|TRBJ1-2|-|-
TGTGCCTGGGAACCTTTGGGGGGGGACGGCTACACCTTC
CAWEPLGGDGYTF
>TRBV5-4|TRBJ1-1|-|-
TGTGCCAGCAGCTTGGGGCAGAAGCCTGAAGCTTTCTTT
CASSLGQKPEAFF
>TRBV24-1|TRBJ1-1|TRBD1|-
TGTGCCACCAGTGATTCGGTGACAGGGGACACTGAAGCTTTCTTT
CATSDSVTGDTEAFF
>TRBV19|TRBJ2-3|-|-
TGTGCCAGTAGTATTAAAGCGGCTAGCACAGATACGCAGTATTTT
CASSIKAASTDTQYF
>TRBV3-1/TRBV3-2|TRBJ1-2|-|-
TGTGCCAGCAGCCTTTCAGGGGTAGGAGGCTACACCTTC
CASSLSGVGGYTF
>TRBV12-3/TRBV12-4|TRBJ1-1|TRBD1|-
TGTGCCAGCAGTGAGGACAGGGGCCCTGAAGCTTTCTTT
CASSEDRGPEAFF
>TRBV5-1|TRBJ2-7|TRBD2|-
TGCGCCAGCAGCTTCGGTAGCGGGGGGTACGAGCAGTACTTC
CASSFGSGGYEQYF
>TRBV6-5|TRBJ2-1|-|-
TGTGCCAGCAGTTACTATCCCCAGGGCCGGGGGACGTTCTTC
CASSYYPQGRGTFF
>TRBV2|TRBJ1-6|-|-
TGTGCCAGCAGGGGACCGCAGGTTGGTTCACCCCTCCACTTT
CASRGPQVGSPLHF
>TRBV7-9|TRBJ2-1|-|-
TGTGCCAGCAGCCCCATCGGGCGGCTATACAATGACGAGCAGTTCTTC
CASSPIGRLYNDEQFF
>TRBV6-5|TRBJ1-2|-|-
TGTGCCACCGGGGAGGGGGAGGGTAACTATGGCTACACCTTC
CATGEGEGNYGYTF
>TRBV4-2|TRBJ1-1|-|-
TGTGCCAGCAGCCAGGCCCTGGGACAAATCAACGGGGGGAGAAACACTGAAGCTTTCTTT
CASSQALGQINGGRNTEAFF
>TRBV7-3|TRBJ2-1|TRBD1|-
TGTGCCAGCAGCTCAATACAGGGGGCCCATGAGCAGTTCTTC
CASSSIQGAHEQFF
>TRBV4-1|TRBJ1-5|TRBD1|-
TGCGCCAGCAGCCAAGATGCCTTAACAGGGGCGGGTCAGCCCCAGCATTTT
CASSQDALTGAGQPQHF
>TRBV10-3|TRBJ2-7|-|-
TGTGCCATCAGTGAGTCCTCAGCGTGGGGAGGACTGTACGAGCAGTACTTC
CAISESSAWGGLYEQYF
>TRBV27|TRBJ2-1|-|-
TGTGCCAGCAGTGAGTACCAGCGATCGAATGAGCAGTTCTTC
CASSEYQRSNEQFF
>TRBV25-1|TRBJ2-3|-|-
TGTGCCAGCAGTGATCCAACAGGGATCAGCACAGATACGCAGTATTTT
CASSDPTGISTDTQYF
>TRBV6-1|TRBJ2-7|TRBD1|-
TGTGCCAGCAGTGAGGCGAGGACAGGGGTGTTCGAGCAGTACTTC
CASSEARTGVFEQYF
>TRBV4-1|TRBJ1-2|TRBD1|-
TGCGCCAGCTCGCAGCTCACAGGGGATCGGGGTGGCTACACCTTC
CASSQLTGDRGGYTF
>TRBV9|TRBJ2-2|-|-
TGTGCCAGCAGCGTAACTAACCGGGGCACCGGGGAGCTGTTTTTT
CASSVTNRGTGELFF
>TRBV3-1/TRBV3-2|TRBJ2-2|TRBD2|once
TGTGCCAGCAGCCAAGGTTCGACTAGCCCGACCGGGGAGCTGTTTTTT
CASSQGSTSPTGELFF
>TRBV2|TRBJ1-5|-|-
TGTGCCAGCAGTGACAACGGCAGGAACAATCAGCCCCAGCATTTT
CASSDNGRNNQPQHF
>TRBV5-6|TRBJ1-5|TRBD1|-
TGTGCCAGCAGCTTCGGACAGGGCAATCAGCCCCAGCATTTT
CASSFGQGNQPQHF
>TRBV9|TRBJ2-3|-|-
TGTGCCAGCAGCGTTGGGGGGACCTACACAGATACGCAGTATTTT
CASSVGGTYTDTQYF
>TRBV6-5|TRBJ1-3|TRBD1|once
TGTGCCAGCAGTTACTCTGACAGGGTGGCTGGAAACACCATATATTTT
CASSYSDRVAGNTIYF
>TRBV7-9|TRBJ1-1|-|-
TGTGCCAGCAGCTTATGGCTGGACACTGAAGCTTTCTTT
CASSLWLDTEAFF
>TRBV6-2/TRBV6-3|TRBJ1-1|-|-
TGTGCCAGCAGTTACCCGTACGACCGCCGTTCGAACACTGAAGCTTTCTTT
CASSYPYDRRSNTEAFF
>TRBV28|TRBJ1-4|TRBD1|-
TGTGCCAGCAGTCTCACTTCCCCGGGACAGGGTAGTGAAAAACTGTTTTTT
CASSLTSPGQGSEKLFF
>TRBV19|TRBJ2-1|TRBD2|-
TGTGCCAGTACCCCCTTTACTAGCGGGAGCACCTACAATGAGCAGTTCTTC
CASTPFTSGSTYNEQFF
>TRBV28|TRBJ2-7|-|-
TGTGCCAGTTTACGGACAGAGACCTACGAGCAGTACTTC
CASLRTETYEQYF
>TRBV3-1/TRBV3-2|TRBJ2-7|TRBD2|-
TGTGCCAGCAGCCAGGGGACTAGCGGGGGTCCGGGACTGTTGGAGCAGTACTTC
CASSQGTSGGPGLLEQYF
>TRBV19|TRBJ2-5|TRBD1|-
TGTGCCAGTAGTATTCTACCGGGACAGGGGGCCGAGACCCAGTACTTC
CASSILPGQGAETQYF
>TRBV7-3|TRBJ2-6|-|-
TGTGCCAGCAGCTTTACAAGGGGCAGCTCTGGGGCCAACGTCCTGACTTTC
CASSFTRGSSGANVLTF
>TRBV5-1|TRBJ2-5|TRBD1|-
TGCGCCAGCAGCTTACCAACAGGGGAAGAGACCCAGTACTTC
CASSLPTGEETQYF
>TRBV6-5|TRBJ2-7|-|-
TGTGCCAGCAGTTACCCAGGACAGATCTACGAGCAGTACTTC
CASSYPGQIYEQYF
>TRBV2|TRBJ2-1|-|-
TGTGCCAGCAGTGAAGGTCCCCTAGCTTTTTCCTACAATGAGCAGTTCTTC
CASSEGPLAFSYNEQFF